This T cell receptor beta chain came from a study of cytomegalovirus exposure and HLA in healthy donors. Study-level results: As a later analysis showed, a missense DCLRE1C variant was linked to trimming of TCR beta V- and J-genes. Earlier analysis looked at TCR beta V segments, and most were productive about 87% or about 30% of the time.

PCR used 60 Vbeta primers and 13 Jbeta primers. Clones were sequenced by immunoSEQ multiplex PCR, and TCRdb holds only the in-frame ones, with some missing. The specimen's table records about 110,000 clones. On this clone itself: The antigen remains undetermined.

V was clipped by 5 bases and J by 7 bases, with 9 bases between them. This CDR3 is 12 amino acids long. CDR1 is SSHAT, CDR2 FNYEAQ, per germline (reference sequence). Material: PBMCs. This rearrangement joins TRBV7-7 to TRBJ2-1; TRBD2 is a possible D gene (5 bases). This TCR was sampled from a young man in good health and CMV-seronegative. The CDR3 nucleotides are TGTGCCAGCAGCCAAACGGGGAATGAGCAGTTCTTC. It encodes CASSQTGNEQFF.